This is a list of T cell receptor beta chains from one sample in a study of pediatric ulcerative colitis. Measured with immunoSEQ multiplex PCR; TCRdb has only the in-frame clones, and not every one. The profile shows 40,000 to 60,000 clones, roughly 79% of them singletons. Sample: gut tissue. These receptors were taken from a girl between 5 and 17 years old with moderate ulcerative colitis. CDR3s include the opening cysteine and the closing phenylalanine or tryptophan. D genes are given only for firm matches. Clone size, where shown, is once, few, many, or a class for clones that have expanded.

>TRBV6-5|-|TRBJ1-1|-
CASSYSTGNTEAFF
TGTGCCAGCAGTTACTCGACAGGGAACACTGAAGCTTTCTTT
>TRBV19|-|TRBJ2-2|-
CASSMYVRDTGELFF
TGTGCCAGTAGTATGTACGTGCGGGACACCGGGGAGCTGTTTTTT
>TRBV6-5|TRBD2|TRBJ2-7|-
CASSTGGRTYEQYF
TGTGCCAGCAGTACGGGAGGACGGACCTACGAGCAGTACTTC
>TRBV12-5|-|TRBJ1-5|-
CASGTPLGPQHF
TGTGCTAGTGGTACCCCCCTTGGGCCCCAGCATTTT
>TRBV7-6|-|TRBJ2-1|-
CASSSWGSYNEQFF
TGTGCCAGCAGCTCGTGGGGCTCCTACAATGAGCAGTTCTTC
>TRBV9|-|TRBJ2-1|-
CASSPQVGLYNEQFF
TGTGCCAGCAGCCCCCAGGTAGGATTGTACAATGAGCAGTTCTTC
>TRBV18|-|TRBJ1-2|-
CASSPRLEGYTF
TGTGCCAGCTCACCGAGACTAGAAGGCTACACCTTC
>TRBV5-5|-|TRBJ1-6|-
CASSLGGSGNSPLHF
TGTGCCAGCAGCTTGGGGGGCTCTGGTAATTCACCCCTCCACTTT
>TRBV6-5|TRBD2|TRBJ2-3|-
CASSRGLAGGHTQYF
TGTGCCAGCAGCCGAGGACTAGCGGGGGGGCATACGCAGTATTTT
>TRBV7-6|TRBD2|TRBJ2-1|once
CASSLNSGRGTAYNEQFF
TGTGCCAGCAGCTTAAATAGCGGGAGGGGTACGGCTTACAATGAGCAGTTCTTC
>TRBV6-5|-|TRBJ2-1|-
CASSYSSWAVANEQFF
TGTGCCAGCAGTTACAGTTCGTGGGCTGTAGCAAATGAGCAGTTCTTC
>TRBV19|-|TRBJ1-4|-
CASSPRATTNEKLFF
TGTGCCAGTAGTCCGCGCGCGACAACTAATGAAAAACTGTTTTTT
>TRBV23-1|TRBD1|TRBJ1-2|-
CASSPQESRGKSYTF
TGCGCCAGCAGTCCTCAAGAGAGCAGGGGGAAAAGCTACACCTTC
>TRBV28|-|TRBJ1-1|-
CASGGWLTEAFF
TGTGCCAGCGGGGGCTGGTTAACTGAAGCTTTCTTT
>TRBV6-4|-|TRBJ1-4|few
CASSVGYHEKLFF
TGTGCCAGCAGTGTCGGGTATCATGAAAAACTGTTTTTT
>TRBV19|-|TRBJ1-1|-
CASSRGGAGLMNTEAFF
TGTGCCAGTAGTCGGGGAGGCGCAGGCCTCATGAACACTGAAGCTTTCTTT
>TRBV6-1|-|TRBJ2-7|-
CASGPTGFGARQYF
TGTGCCAGCGGCCCAACGGGTTTTGGAGCTCGGCAGTACTTC
>TRBV30|-|TRBJ2-2|-
CAWRTPGTGELFF
TGTGCCTGGAGGACTCCCGGGACCGGGGAGCTGTTTTTT
>TRBV10-3|-|TRBJ2-1|-
CAISVAEYNEQFF
TGTGCCATCTCGGTTGCCGAGTACAATGAGCAGTTCTTC
>TRBV30|-|TRBJ1-2|-
CAVNLGRGGYGYTF
TGTGCCGTTAACCTTGGACGGGGAGGCTATGGCTACACCTTC
>TRBV6-5|-|TRBJ1-1|-
CASSSRVNTEAFF
TGTGCCAGCAGTTCTCGGGTAAACACTGAAGCTTTCTTT
>TRBV9|TRBD1|TRBJ2-7|-
CASSVGTGKYEQYF
TGTGCCAGCAGCGTAGGGACAGGGAAGTACGAGCAGTACTTC
>TRBV11-3|TRBD2|TRBJ2-7|-
CASSLAHPGGWAAYEQYF
TGTGCCAGCAGCTTAGCCCACCCGGGGGGGTGGGCCGCCTACGAGCAGTACTTC
>TRBV7-2|-|TRBJ1-2|-
CAGSFSDRPLYGYTF
TGTGCCGGCAGCTTCAGCGATCGCCCTCTCTATGGCTACACCTTC
>TRBV4-1|-|TRBJ1-5|few
CASSPEPRDQPQHF
TGCGCCAGCAGCCCAGAGCCGAGGGATCAGCCCCAGCATTTT
>TRBV6-6|-|TRBJ2-5|-
CASSRGVGRTQYF
TGTGCCAGCAGCCGAGGTGTGGGGCGGACCCAGTACTTC
>TRBV30|TRBD1|TRBJ2-7|-
CAWRRRDRVYEQYF
TGTGCCTGGAGGAGGCGAGACAGGGTCTACGAGCAGTACTTC
>TRBV10-3|-|TRBJ1-2|few
CAIREGDYGYTF
TGTGCCATCAGGGAGGGGGACTATGGCTACACCTTC
>TRBV30|TRBD1|TRBJ1-6|-
CAWSVIGQGSIKFLHF
TGTGCCTGGAGTGTCATAGGACAGGGATCTATCAAATTCCTCCACTTT
>TRBV7-9|-|TRBJ2-7|-
CASSSGGGDYEQYF
TGTGCCAGCAGCTCCGGAGGGGGCGACTACGAGCAGTACTTC
>TRBV6-6|-|TRBJ1-2|-
CASTRSWDYGYTF
TGTGCCAGCACACGGTCTTGGGACTATGGCTACACCTTC
>TRBV29-1|TRBD1|TRBJ1-5|medium-sized
CSVGTGENQPQHF
TGCAGCGTCGGGACAGGGGAAAATCAGCCCCAGCATTTT
>TRBV2|-|TRBJ2-7|-
CASTRRGQRSYEQYF
TGTGCCAGCACCAGGAGGGGACAGAGGTCCTACGAGCAGTACTTC
>TRBV19|-|TRBJ2-2|-
CASSTGFLSTGELFF
TGTGCCAGTAGTACCGGGTTTCTAAGCACCGGGGAGCTGTTTTTT
>TRBV7-2|TRBD1|TRBJ1-2|-
CASSLVGTGALKPYGYTF
TGTGCCAGCAGCTTAGTAGGGACAGGGGCCCTGAAACCCTATGGCTACACCTTC
>TRBV9|TRBD1|TRBJ2-5|-
CASSVEGSTGGKTQYF
TGTGCCAGCAGCGTCGAGGGGTCTACAGGGGGGAAGACCCAGTACTTC
>TRBV9|TRBD2|TRBJ2-3|-
CASSAWTSTDTQYF
TGTGCCAGCAGCGCCTGGACTAGCACGGATACGCAGTATTTT
>TRBV28|TRBD1|TRBJ2-3|-
CASRPTGREGTQYF
TGTGCCAGCAGGCCGACAGGGCGCGAAGGTACGCAGTATTTT
>TRBV19|-|TRBJ2-5|-
CASSTVGVGETQYF
TGTGCCAGTAGTACTGTAGGGGTTGGGGAGACCCAGTACTTC
>TRBV4-2|-|TRBJ2-1|once
CASSAPSASSYNEQFF
TGTGCCAGCAGCGCCCCCAGCGCAAGCTCCTACAATGAGCAGTTCTTC
>TRBV5-8|TRBD2|TRBJ2-7|-
CASSRQSGGSWEQYF
TGTGCCAGCAGCCGACAGAGCGGGGGAAGTTGGGAGCAGTACTTC
>TRBV7-6|-|TRBJ2-1|-
CASSLVEASINEQFF
TGTGCCAGCAGCTTAGTCGAGGCTAGTATCAATGAGCAGTTCTTC
>TRBV9|TRBD2|TRBJ2-5|-
CASSVALTSGTGAQYF
TGTGCCAGCAGCGTAGCTCTGACTAGCGGCACTGGGGCCCAGTACTTC
>TRBV2|TRBD1|TRBJ2-6|-
CASSRDRRPPGANVLTF
TGTGCCAGCTCCAGGGACAGGAGGCCCCCTGGGGCCAACGTCCTGACTTTC
>TRBV25-1|-|TRBJ2-7|-
CASSDDVDSYEQYF
TGTGCCAGCAGTGACGATGTGGATTCCTACGAGCAGTACTTC
>TRBV14|TRBD1|TRBJ2-5|-
CASSLDRGHRETQYF
TGTGCCAGCAGCCTGGACAGGGGGCATCGTGAGACCCAGTACTTC
>TRBV5-6|-|TRBJ1-5|few
CASSLGSGLQPQHF
TGTGCCAGCAGCTTGGGGTCAGGGCTCCAGCCCCAGCATTTT
>TRBV7-2|-|TRBJ1-6|-
CASSFTGSWDSPLHF
TGTGCCAGCAGCTTTACCGGGAGTTGGGATTCACCCCTCCACTTT
>TRBV5-1|TRBD2|TRBJ2-3|-
CASSLWAGVGTDTQYF
TGCGCCAGCAGCTTGTGGGCGGGAGTCGGCACAGATACGCAGTATTTT
>TRBV7-8|-|TRBJ2-2|-
CASSLIGAPGELFF
TGTGCCAGCAGCTTAATCGGGGCCCCCGGGGAGCTGTTTTTT
>TRBV5-5|-|TRBJ2-7|-
CASSPPTGSREQYF
TGTGCCAGCAGCCCCCCCACAGGATCGCGCGAGCAGTACTTC
>TRBV9|-|TRBJ2-1|few
CASSVDSGGTGNEQFF
TGTGCCAGCAGCGTAGACTCGGGGGGTACAGGGAATGAGCAGTTCTTC
>TRBV7-9|TRBD1|TRBJ1-4|-
CASSLGQGREKLFF
TGTGCCAGCAGCTTAGGACAGGGCCGTGAAAAACTGTTTTTT